The source of this T cell receptor beta chain is a study of cytomegalovirus exposure and HLA in healthy donors. General study results and limits: Earlier results showed most TCR beta V segments being productive about 90% or about 30% of the time. Many donors carried some public TCRs, although rarity characterized most TCR sequences. The investigators catalogued under 200 TCR beta chains as cytomegalovirus-associated.

A multiplex PCR was run with 60 Vbeta primers and 13 Jbeta primers. TCRdb's table, derived via immunoSEQ multiplex PCR, lists solely in-frame clones and lacks some. Of 150,000 to 200,000 clones in the sample, 60% to 80% were seen once. Of note for this clone: Antigen unknown.

Germline CDR1 and CDR2: PRHDT and FYEKMQ (reference sequence). The CDR3 has 13 amino acids. Trimming stripped 5 bases from V and 4 bases from J, with 11 bases between. V is TRBV13 and J is TRBJ1-1; TRBD1 is a possible D gene (5 bases). The receptor was derived from a man aged 35-49 years in good health and CMV-seropositive. The sample was PBMCs. CDR3 loop: CASSPGQATEAFF. The CDR3 nucleotides are TGTGCCAGCAGCCCTGGACAAGCCACTGAAGCTTTCTTT.